The clone carrying this T cell receptor beta chain was seen once. Original methodology: Amplification with reference gene primers provided the estimates of nucleated cell counts. Sequenced by immunoSEQ multiplex PCR; TCRdb stores in-frame clones only, minus some. D and trimming were read from the DNA, whereas the V and J calls and clone size are those reported in that table. In the table there are some 130,000 clones, approximately 81% of which are singletons. The sample belongs to a study of blood T cell repertoires in COVID-19. The wider study: T cells, B-cell-depleted T cells, or PBMCs provided the cDNA or gDNA that served as material.

Enrolled through a virtual design, the participants were between about 18 and 89 years of age and came from under 30 US areas. Cohort placement rested on clinical history that participants reported themselves. Trimming removed 1 base from V and 6 bases from J; junction bases left unmatched: 6. In germline, CDR1 is SGHVS, CDR2 FNYEAQ. There are 16 residues in the CDR3. The chain couples TRBV7-6 to TRBJ2-1, with 10 bases lining up with TRBD2. The origin of this receptor is a man aged 40-49 years with acute COVID-19. Sequenced input: PBMCs or T cells enriched from blood (not recorded which). The CDR3 bases are TGTGCCAGCAGCTTAGATCCTAGCGGGGGCGGCAATGAGCAGTTCTTC. Protein: CASSLDPSGGGNEQFF.